Reported below is one T cell receptor (beta chain). Its cognate antigen is unknown. The ends were cut back, 4 bases at V and 5 bases at J, with 11 bases in the middle. The CDR3 sequence is 13 residues long. Looked up from germline, CDR1 is SGHAT and CDR2 is FQNNGV. This record comes from a study of OX40 agonist ivuxolimab in advanced cancers. At the level of the study: Checkpoint inhibitors had been given previously to 40% of patients.

Clones were read by immunoSEQ multiplex PCR, and TCRdb kept only the in-frame ones, dropping some. Here the sample spans tens of thousands of clones, 74% being singletons. Findings and caveats of the study: Among the lowest levels of clonal expansion were found in partial responders at 0.1-3.0 mg/kg.

V and J are TRBV11-2 and TRBJ2-5; possible D gene TRBD1, 5 bases. This receptor was taken from an adult with an advanced solid tumor such as melanoma, head and neck, liver or kidney cancer. Sample: CD4+ or CD8+ T cells sorted from blood, taken in a trial of the OX40 agonist ivuxolimab. DNA of the CDR3: TGTGCCAGCAGCTCCAGGGTCCAGGAGACCCAGTACTTC. This translates into CASSSRVQETQYF.